These 29 T cell receptor beta chains were all obtained from the same sample, sequenced in a study of T cell responses to AZD1222 COVID-19 vaccine. Measured with immunoSEQ multiplex PCR; TCRdb has only the in-frame clones, and not every one. The sample consists of 65,000 to 70,000 clones, less than 90% of them appearing once. The sequences come from peripheral blood, collected 28 days after the second AZD1222 dose. Receptors originate from an adult who received the AZD1222 COVID-19 vaccine.

The chain joins TRBV7-2 to TRBJ1-6; TRBD1 might be the D (5 bases). The V end lost 3 bases, the J end lost 7 bases, and 13 bases lay between the germline ends. Germline CDR1 SGHTA, CDR2 FQGNSA. The CDR3 has 15 residues. In DNA, the CDR3 is TGTGCCAGCAGCTTTATATCAGGGAGGAATTCACCCCTCCACTTT. Its translation is CASSFISGRNSPLHF.

The chain joins TRBV4-1 to TRBJ1-1; unclear D gene. Per the germline V gene, CDR1 is MGHRA and CDR2 is YSYEKL. This CDR3 spans 11 amino acids. The V and J ends lost 5 bases and 4 bases respectively, with 5 bases between them. The CDR3 is CASSIRTEAFF. The CDR3 DNA sequence: TGCGCCAGCAGCATTCGCACTGAAGCTTTCTTT.

This chain connects TRBV27 to TRBJ1-3; TRBD1 aligns across 7 bases. CDR3 length: 15 amino acids. In germline, CDR1 is MNHEY, CDR2 SMNVEV (reference sequence). Trimming at V came to 5 bases and at J to 9 bases, leaving 13 bases not matched to a gene. The CDR3 loop is CASSPWQGVGSTIYF. The DNA of the CDR3 is TGTGCCAGCAGTCCCTGGCAGGGGGTCGGCAGCACCATATATTTT.

This rearrangement joins TRBV5-8 to TRBJ2-7; D is uncertain. Germline CDR1 and CDR2: SGHTS and YDEGEE. V dropped 0 bases and J dropped 5 bases, with 18 bases sitting between them. The CDR3 is 16 residues long. The CDR3 reads CASSLGGRFWVDEQYF. In nucleotides, the CDR3 is TGTGCCAGCAGCTTGGGAGGTCGGTTCTGGGTGGACGAGCAGTACTTC.

J is TRBJ2-7 and V is TRBV7-3; 8 bases are shared with TRBD2. Per germline, CDR1 SGHTA and CDR2 FQGTGA. The CDR3 totals 15 residues. V was clipped by 2 bases and J by 2 bases; unmatched bases: 5. In DNA form, the CDR3 reads TGTGCCAGCAGCTTACAAGCGGGGGACCCCTACGAGCAGTACTTC. Encoded protein: CASSLQAGDPYEQYF.

The J gene is TRBJ1-2, the V gene TRBV29-1; the match to TRBD1 covers 8 bases. Trimming took 6 bases from V and 6 from J; bases not matched to a gene: 12. The germline CDR1 and CDR2 sequences are SQVTM and ANQGSEA. The CDR3 loop spans 14 amino acids. CDR3 amino acids: CSVPNRTGLNGYTF. DNA of the CDR3: TGCAGCGTCCCCAATAGGACAGGGCTTAATGGCTACACCTTC.

The chain uses TRBV5-1 and TRBJ2-5; D gene uncertain. Germline lookup yields CDR1 SGHRS and CDR2 YFSETQ. The CDR3 runs 11 residues. V was pared by 0 bases and J by 7 bases, with 4 bases between. CDR3 residues: CASSLEMTQYF. The CDR3 region has the DNA TGCGCCAGCAGCTTGGAGATGACCCAGTACTTC.

This clone has only a few counts. This sequence joins TRBV20-1 and TRBJ2-1; D gene ambiguous. The germline V gene encodes CDR1 DFQATT and CDR2 SNEGSKA (reference sequence). Trimming shortened V by 3 bases and J by 10 bases, and 10 bases separated the two germline ends. CDR3 length equals 11 residues. The CDR3 sequence is CSASAYSEQFF. In nucleotides, the CDR3 is TGCAGTGCTAGTGCATACAGCGAGCAGTTCTTC.

This clone turned up a few times. DNA of the CDR3: TGTGCCAGCGCGCGCCCAGGGGCAATGATGACCCTCCACTTT. The encoded protein is CASARPGAMMTLHF. The chain joins TRBV5-8 to TRBJ1-6, with D maybe TRBD1 (6 bases). The CDR3 spans 14 residues. The V gene's germline CDR1 is SGHTS and CDR2 YDEGEE. Trimming took off 7 bases at V and 14 bases at J, with 22 bases between the two ends.

The chain couples TRBV10-2 to TRBJ1-1; perhaps TRBD1 as D (5 bases). V lost 4 bases, J lost 6 bases, and 12 bases lay in between. Germline V CDR1 and CDR2: WSHSY, SAAADI. The CDR3 has 13 residues. This CDR3 reads CASSVLGAAEAFF. The CDR3 nucleotides are TGCGCCAGCAGTGTGTTAGGGGCGGCTGAAGCTTTCTTT.

V and J are TRBV20-1 and TRBJ1-2; D gene ambiguous. CDR3 length: 11 amino acids. V lost 1 base and J 6 bases, leaving 6 bases between the germline ends. From germline, CDR1 is DFQATT and CDR2 SNEGSKA (reference sequence). The CDR3 here is CSARGPHGYTF. The CDR3 DNA is TGCAGTGCTAGAGGCCCCCATGGCTACACCTTC.

The rearrangement uses TRBV7-2 and TRBJ1-1, with D unresolved. V was clipped by 3 bases and J by 3 bases, with 11 bases between them. CDR3 length: 14 amino acids. The germline V gene encodes CDR1 SGHTA and CDR2 FQGNSA. Written as DNA, the CDR3 is TGTGCCAGCAGCTTTCTCACCAGGTACACTGAAGCTTTCTTT. Protein product: CASSFLTRYTEAFF.

This chain links TRBV5-1 with TRBJ1-2; D unclear. Trimming shortened V by 2 bases and J by 6 bases, and 8 bases separated the two germline ends. CDR1 and CDR2 from the germline V gene are SGHRS and YFSETQ. CDR3 length: 12 residues. The CDR3 bases are TGCGCCAGCAGCTTAGAAGGAGATGGCTACACCTTC. It encodes CASSLEGDGYTF.

This clone has more than one count but fewer than ten. V is TRBV20-1 and J is TRBJ2-1, with a tentative D call TRBD2 (6 bases). This CDR3 region has 12 residues. Germline V gene sequence: CDR1 DFQATT, CDR2 SNEGSKA (reference sequence). The V end lost 3 bases, the J end lost 8 bases, and 11 bases lay between the germline ends. The CDR3 DNA reads as TGCAGTGCTAGTAGGCGGGGCGATGAGCAGTTCTTC. It encodes CSASRRGDEQFF.

This clone was seen just once. The chain joins TRBV5-1 to TRBJ2-1, with 10 bases lining up with TRBD2. CDR1 is SGHRS and CDR2 is YFSETQ in the germline V gene. The junction had 4 bases not matched to a gene; V was cut back by 3 bases and J by 4 bases. This CDR3 is built from 15 residues. DNA for the CDR3: TGCGCCAGCAGCTGGACTAGCGGATTATACAATGAGCAGTTCTTC. As protein: CASSWTSGLYNEQFF.

This rearrangement joins TRBV2 to TRBJ1-5, with D perhaps matching TRBD1 (5 bases). V was clipped by 6 bases and J by 5 bases, with 11 bases between them. Germline V lookup: CDR1 SNHLY, CDR2 FYNNEI. This CDR3 has 13 residues. CDR3 amino acids: CASRRDRDQPQHF. CDR3 in DNA: TGTGCCAGCAGGAGGGACCGGGATCAGCCCCAGCATTTT.

The CDR3 sequence is CASSLNGQSGGLNTEAFF. CDR3 nucleotide sequence: TGCGCCAGCAGCTTGAATGGACAATCAGGGGGCCTGAACACTGAAGCTTTCTTT. This sequence joins TRBV5-1 and TRBJ1-1; TRBD1 matches 8 bases. This CDR3 is 18 amino acids long. Germline V gives CDR1 SGHRS, CDR2 YFSETQ. Losses at the gene ends were 1 base for V and 0 bases for J; bases not matched to a gene: 11. The full variable domain, with the rest looked up from reference TRBV5-1 and TRBJ1-1, is KAGVTQTPRYLIKTRGQQVTLSCSPISGHRSVSWYQQTPGQGLQFLFEYFSETQRNKGNFPGRFSGRQFSNSRSEMNVSTLELGDSALYLCASSLNGQSGGLNTEAFFGQGTRLTVV.

The chain recombines TRBV12-3 or TRBV12-4 with TRBJ1-1, with D possibly TRBD1 on 5 matching bases. CDR3 length: 12 amino acids. V was pared by 8 bases and J by 6 bases, with 13 bases between. CDR3 in DNA: TGTGCCAGCGGACCCAGGGATGCTGAAGCTTTCTTT. Its translation: CASGPRDAEAFF.

The genes are TRBV28 and TRBJ1-2; TRBD1 matches at 9 bases. The ends lost 4 bases at V and 8 bases at J; junction bases unmatched: 5. CDR1 and CDR2 (germline): MDHEN, SYDVKM. The CDR3 runs 13 residues. CDR3 sequence: CASSWGQGQGYTF. The DNA for the CDR3 is TGTGCCAGCAGTTGGGGACAGGGCCAAGGCTACACCTTC.

The V call is TRBV4-1, the J call TRBJ2-2; no firm D call. Germline V CDR1 and CDR2: MGHRA, YSYEKL. The CDR3 extends over 16 amino acids. The germline V and J ends were trimmed by 0 bases and 3 bases, with 11 bases remaining between them. The CDR3 loop reads CASSQEGPPDTGELFF. DNA of the CDR3: TGCGCCAGCAGCCAAGAAGGCCCGCCGGACACCGGGGAGCTGTTTTTT.

This clone was recorded a few times. V gene TRBV29-1 combines with J gene TRBJ2-3; a possible D gene is TRBD2 (7 bases). This CDR3 region has 15 residues. The germline V gene encodes CDR1 SQVTM and CDR2 ANQGSEA. V gave up 1 base and J gave up 2 bases, with 13 bases separating them. The CDR3 here is CSVEVRGGYTDTQYF. The DNA for the CDR3 is TGCAGCGTTGAAGTACGCGGGGGCTACACAGATACGCAGTATTTT.

With respect to this clone: This sample also contains other DNA sequences that code for the same CDR3. V gene TRBV5-1 combines with J gene TRBJ2-7; D is unresolved. The CDR3 consists of 13 residues. V dropped 1 base and J dropped 3 bases, with 8 bases sitting between them. Looked up from germline, CDR1 is SGHRS and CDR2 is YFSETQ. The CDR3: CASSLLGDYEQYF. CDR3 nucleotides: TGCGCCAGCAGCTTGTTAGGAGACTACGAGCAGTACTTC.

J is TRBJ2-5 and V is TRBV19, with no clear D. The CDR3 is 13 residues long. CDR1 and CDR2 (germline): LNHDA, SQIVND (reference sequence). Trimming pared 5 bases from V and 2 bases from J, leaving 9 bases between. CDR3 region: CASSSQKQETQYF. DNA for the CDR3: TGTGCCAGTAGTTCTCAGAAGCAAGAGACCCAGTACTTC.

The genes are TRBV10-3 and TRBJ1-2, with 9 bases identical to TRBD1. The junction had 6 bases not matched to a gene; V was cut back by 3 bases and J by 7 bases. The CDR3 runs to 14 residues. CDR1 and CDR2 from the germline V gene are ENHRY and SYGVKD. In DNA, the CDR3 is TGTGCCATCAGTGAACGGGACAGGGAGGGTGGCTACACCTTC. Its translation is CAISERDREGGYTF.

The chain links TRBV6-5 to TRBJ2-2; perhaps TRBD2 as D (5 bases). CDR3 length: 13 amino acids. Germline V gene sequence: CDR1 MNHEY, CDR2 SVGAGI. V was shortened by 7 bases and J by 6 bases, with 12 bases between the two germline ends. The CDR3 here is CASTRGLAGELFF. The CDR3, as DNA: TGTGCCAGCACCCGGGGTCTGGCCGGGGAGCTGTTTTTT.

The chain combines TRBV6-1 with TRBJ2-1; D possibly corresponds to TRBD2 (5 bases). V lost 1 base, J lost 5 bases, and 12 bases lay in between. CDR1 is MNHNS, CDR2 SASEGT, per germline. The CDR3 consists of 15 residues. CDR3 residues: CASSEGLARDNEQFF. The CDR3 nucleotides read TGTGCCAGCAGTGAAGGGCTAGCCCGTGACAATGAGCAGTTCTTC.

The count of this clone is one. This chain joins TRBV27 and TRBJ2-5; 9 nucleotides agree with TRBD1. Trimming took 4 bases from V and 4 from J; bases not matched to a gene: 13. Germline V lookup: CDR1 MNHEY, CDR2 SMNVEV (reference sequence). The CDR3 has 17 amino acids. CDR3 sequence (DNA): TGTGCCAGCAGTTCGGGGACAGGGATTAGAGTTGGAGAGACCCAGTACTTC. Translated: CASSSGTGIRVGETQYF.

This chain uses TRBV27 with TRBJ1-5; D perhaps matches TRBD1 (6 bases). Trimming shortened V by 6 bases and J by 6 bases, and 15 bases separated the two germline ends. The germline gives CDR1 MNHEY, CDR2 SMNVEV (reference sequence). The CDR3 length is 14 residues. The CDR3 here is CASRMDSPPQPQHF. The CDR3 DNA reads TGTGCCAGCAGAATGGACAGTCCCCCTCAGCCCCAGCATTTT.

This CDR3 is CASSQDYGSYEQYF. The CDR3, as DNA: TGCGCCAGCAGCCAAGATTACGGCAGCTACGAGCAGTACTTC. V gene TRBV4-1 combines with J gene TRBJ2-7; D call uncertain. Germline values: CDR1 MGHRA, CDR2 YSYEKL. Trimming stripped 0 bases from V and 3 bases from J, with 9 bases between. This CDR3 has 14 amino acids.